These 31 T cell receptor beta chains came from one sample sequenced in a study of shared clonotypes between healthy human individuals. Generated by immunoSEQ multiplex PCR, the TCRdb table keeps only in-frame clones and is missing some. Of roughly 450,000 clones in the sample, about four fifths are singletons; the top ten hold under 15%. The material sequenced was PBMCs. Receptor source: a woman aged 40 to 50 in good health. Some clones in this sample may be carry-over from other donors' samples.

This chain uses TRBV5-1 with TRBJ1-6; TRBD1 aligns across 9 bases. CDR1 is SGHRS, CDR2 YFSETQ, per germline. J gave up 7 bases and V 4 bases, and 6 bases lay outside the gene matches. The CDR3 extends over 15 amino acids. CDR3 protein: CASSREGQGNSPLHF. DNA for the CDR3: TGCGCCAGCAGCCGCGAGGGACAGGGCAATTCACCCCTCCACTTT.

V is TRBV18 and J is TRBJ2-5; D not resolved. The end of the DNA is better explained by TRBJ2-7, so the J call may be wrong. Germline V gene lookup returns CDR1 KGHSH and CDR2 LQKENI. The CDR3 consists of 14 residues. The CDR3 spells CASSPLGSSYEQYF. DNA of the CDR3: TGTGCCAGCTCACCACTCGGCTCGTCCTACGAGCAGTACTTC.

The chain recombines TRBV10-3 with TRBJ2-1, with 8 bases aligning to TRBD2. The CDR3 sequence is 16 residues long. Per germline, CDR1 ENHRY and CDR2 SYGVKD. V gave up 0 bases and J gave up 7 bases; unmatched junction bases: 8. The CDR3 reads CAISESGGTRDNEQFF. The CDR3 DNA sequence: TGTGCCATCAGTGAGTCAGGGGGGACTAGAGATAATGAGCAGTTCTTC.

The V gene is TRBV5-4, the J gene TRBJ2-5, with 10 bases matching TRBD2. The CDR3 loop spans 16 amino acids. Per germline, CDR1 SGHNT and CDR2 YYREEE (reference sequence). Trimming at V came to 4 bases and at J to 5 bases, leaving 11 bases not matched to a gene. The CDR3 loop is CASSPTPLAGWETQYF. CDR3 DNA: TGTGCCAGCAGCCCCACTCCACTAGCGGGGTGGGAGACCCAGTACTTC.

This chain uses TRBV7-8 with TRBJ2-4; perhaps TRBD2 as D (6 bases). Trimming left V 4 bases short and J 0 bases short, with 13 bases between. This CDR3 contains 16 residues. The germline V gene encodes CDR1 SGHVS and CDR2 FQNEAQ. CDR3 sequence: CASSSRDFLAKNIQYF. The CDR3 bases are TGTGCCAGCAGCTCCCGGGACTTTCTAGCCAAAAACATTCAGTACTTC.

The chain carries TRBV27 and TRBJ2-7; possible D gene TRBD2, 7 bases. Germline CDR1 is MNHEY and CDR2 is SMNVEV (reference sequence). V was clipped by 4 bases and J by 2 bases, with 18 bases between them. The CDR3 is made up of 16 amino acids. As DNA, the CDR3 is TGTGCCAGCAGTTCGCGGGGGCTAGCGGACCCCTACGAGCAGTACTTC. It codes for CASSSRGLADPYEQYF.

This chain joins TRBV19 and TRBJ1-2, with unresolved D. Germline V gives CDR1 LNHDA, CDR2 SQIVND (reference sequence). The CDR3 runs 12 residues. V lost 4 bases, J lost 7 bases, and 10 bases lay in between. Written as DNA, the CDR3 is TGTGCCAGTAGTACTCCACCAGCTGGCTACACCTTC. This codes for CASSTPPAGYTF.

The chain is built from TRBV18 and TRBJ2-1; 11 bases align to TRBD1. CDR1 is KGHSH and CDR2 is LQKENI in the germline V gene. V lost 6 bases and J lost 4; bases outside the gene matches: 11. There are 17 residues in the CDR3. CDR3 DNA: TGTGCCAGCTCCCTGGACAGGGGGCGGGGGCATTACAATGAGCAGTTCTTC. Translated: CASSLDRGRGHYNEQFF.

J is TRBJ2-5 and V is TRBV2; 7 bases align to TRBD1. This CDR3 comprises 13 residues. The V segment lost 6 bases and the J segment 2 bases; nucleotides outside the gene matches: 3. The germline gives CDR1 SNHLY, CDR2 FYNNEI. In nucleotides, the CDR3 is TGTGCCAGCAGAGGACAGGCTCAAGAGACCCAGTACTTC. Translated, it gives CASRGQAQETQYF.

This chain links TRBV27 with TRBJ1-2; 7 bases agree with TRBD1. The germline V gene encodes CDR1 MNHEY and CDR2 SMNVEV (reference sequence). After removal of 4 bases from V and 8 bases from J, the junction contained 13 bases not matched to a gene. The CDR3 has 15 amino acids. CDR3 region: CASSSTRTGLWGYTF. CDR3 nucleotides: TGTGCCAGCAGTTCCACCCGGACAGGCCTATGGGGCTACACCTTC.

CDR3 sequence: CAWRALSRGPTDTQYF. As DNA, the CDR3 is TGTGCCTGGAGGGCACTCAGCAGGGGGCCCACAGATACGCAGTATTTT. V and J are TRBV30 and TRBJ2-3; TRBD1 matches at 8 bases. The V and J ends lost 3 bases and 2 bases, in that order; junction bases with no gene match: 10. Germline assignment: CDR1 GTSNPN and CDR2 SVGIG (reference sequence). The CDR3 extends over 16 amino acids.

V usage is TRBV7-2 and J usage is TRBJ1-2; D unresolved. The CDR3 is made up of 12 amino acids. Germline loops: CDR1 SGHTA, CDR2 FQGNSA. V shed 4 bases and J shed 2 bases, with 5 bases lying between them. The CDR3 DNA sequence: TGTGCCAGCAGCTCCCTGAACTATGGCTACACCTTC. Its protein is CASSSLNYGYTF.

The rearrangement links TRBV4-3 to TRBJ2-7; 7 nucleotides agree with TRBD1. V lost 2 bases to trimming and J lost 3 bases; unmatched junction nucleotides: 4. The CDR3 covers 14 residues. From germline, CDR1 is LGHNA and CDR2 YSLEER. CDR3 sequence: CASSQRNRGYEQYF. CDR3 DNA: TGCGCCAGCAGCCAACGGAACAGGGGCTACGAGCAGTACTTC.

V and J are TRBV6-5 and TRBJ1-2; TRBD1 matches at 12 bases. The V and J ends lost 6 bases and 3 bases, in that order; junction bases with no gene match: 5. The CDR3 covers 15 residues. Looked up from germline, CDR1 is MNHEY and CDR2 is SVGAGI. For the CDR3, the DNA is TGTGCCAGCAGGGCCGGGACAGGGGGCTACTATGGCTACACCTTC. It yields the protein CASRAGTGGYYGYTF.

V gene TRBV19 combines with J gene TRBJ2-4, with TRBD2 as a possible D gene (5 bases). CDR3 length: 12 residues. V was clipped by 4 bases and J by 15 bases, with 16 bases between them. Germline loops: CDR1 LNHDA, CDR2 SQIVND (reference sequence). The CDR3 nucleotides read TGTGCCAGTAGTACCCCCCTGGGGAGAGGGTACTTC. Translating it yields CASSTPLGRGYF.

CDR3 nucleotide sequence: TGTGCCAGCAGCAACAATTACAGGGAAGGGCAGCCCCAGCATTTT. Protein product: CASSNNYREGQPQHF. The rearrangement links TRBV5-6 to TRBJ1-5, with D possibly being TRBD1 (6 bases). The CDR3 has 15 residues. CDR1 is SGHDT, CDR2 YYEEEE, per germline. V was shortened by 4 bases and J by 7 bases, with 18 bases between the two germline ends.

V gene TRBV15 combines with J gene TRBJ1-2, with 7 bases identical to TRBD1. Germline CDR1 and CDR2: LNHNV and YYDKDF (reference sequence). V shed 3 bases and J 4 bases; nucleotides not matched to a gene: 11. The CDR3 has 16 amino acids. The CDR3 region has the DNA TGTGCCACCAGCAGGGGGGAGGGGGCTGCCTTCTATGGCTACACCTTC. As protein: CATSRGEGAAFYGYTF.

The chain has TRBV28 and TRBJ2-7; D is unclear. This CDR3 has 13 residues. CDR1 and CDR2 (germline): MDHEN, SYDVKM. V lost 2 bases to trimming and J lost 2 bases, with 7 bases between them. The CDR3: CASSLPVTYEQYF. CDR3 DNA sequence: TGTGCCAGCAGTTTACCAGTAACCTACGAGCAGTACTTC.

The chain has TRBV19 and TRBJ1-2; perhaps TRBD1 as D (6 bases). CDR3 length: 17 residues. V dropped 3 bases and J dropped 4 bases, with 21 bases sitting between them. CDR1 is LNHDA and CDR2 is SQIVND in the germline V gene (reference sequence). This CDR3 reads CASSIPPGDRGSYGYTF. The CDR3, as DNA: TGTGCCAGTAGTATTCCCCCAGGGGATAGGGGAAGCTATGGCTACACCTTC.

Here the CDR3 reads CASSVAGTRISHEQFF. The CDR3 DNA is TGTGCCAGCAGCGTAGCAGGGACTAGGATTTCGCATGAGCAGTTCTTC. The chain combines TRBV9 with TRBJ2-1, with TRBD2 matching over 8 bases. This CDR3 region has 16 residues. Germline loops: CDR1 SGDLS, CDR2 YYNGEE. The junction had 10 bases not matched to a gene; V was cut back by 0 bases and J by 8 bases.

The chain is built from TRBV5-1 and TRBJ2-2; 9 bases agree with TRBD2. The ends lost 0 bases at V and 6 bases at J; junction bases unmatched: 6. The CDR3 spans 16 residues. Looked up from germline, CDR1 is SGHRS and CDR2 is YFSETQ. CDR3 DNA sequence: TGCGCCAGCAGCTTGGCCGCGGTAGCGGGAGCCGGGGAGCTGTTTTTT. It encodes CASSLAAVAGAGELFF.

The chain joins TRBV18 to TRBJ1-3, with 8 bases fitting TRBD1. Looked up from germline, CDR1 is KGHSH and CDR2 is LQKENI. This CDR3 is built from 14 residues. Trimming removed 3 bases from V and 8 bases from J; junction bases left unmatched: 6. The CDR3 nucleotides read TGTGCCAGCTCACCCGGACAGGGTTGGGACACCATATATTTT. Translated, it gives CASSPGQGWDTIYF.

V and J are TRBV9 and TRBJ1-2, with TRBD1 matching over 8 bases. CDR1 is SGDLS, CDR2 YYNGEE, per germline. The CDR3 sequence is 15 residues long. Trimming removed 4 bases from V and 0 bases from J; junction bases left unmatched: 5. CDR3: CASSTGTGSNYGYTF. CDR3 in DNA: TGTGCCAGCAGCACCGGGACAGGTTCTAACTATGGCTACACCTTC.

This sequence joins TRBV30 and TRBJ2-5; 7 bases map to TRBD1. CDR1 is GTSNPN and CDR2 is SVGIG in the germline V gene (reference sequence). This CDR3 is 13 amino acids long. Trimming cost V 4 bases and J 5 bases; bases outside gene matches: 7. As DNA, the CDR3 is TGTGCCTGGAAGGGGGCGGATAGGGAGACCCAGTACTTC. This codes for CAWKGADRETQYF.

This clone was picked up a small number of times. V usage is TRBV9 and J usage is TRBJ1-3, with 8 bases aligning to TRBD1. CDR1 is SGDLS and CDR2 is YYNGEE in the germline V gene. The length of the CDR3 is 17 residues. The ends lost 3 bases at V and 3 bases at J; junction bases unmatched: 11. The CDR3 reads CASSASPQGAYGNTIYF. CDR3 DNA sequence: TGTGCCAGCAGCGCCTCACCCCAGGGGGCCTATGGAAACACCATATATTTT.

In its sample, this clone was seen once. In nucleotides, the CDR3 is TGTGCCCATACAGGGGTGGATAAATCCTACGAGCAGTACTTC. Translation: CAHTGVDKSYEQYF. The rearrangement uses TRBV30 and TRBJ2-7; TRBD1 aligns across 7 bases. Trimming took 8 bases from V and 1 from J; bases not matched to a gene: 11. Germline V gene sequence: CDR1 GTSNPN, CDR2 SVGIG (reference sequence). The CDR3 has 14 amino acids.

The chain employs TRBV4-2 and TRBJ2-5; D unresolved. The J call may be faulty, since TRBJ2-7 better matches the DNA end. The CDR3 has 16 amino acids. Germline lookup yields CDR1 LGHNA and CDR2 YNFKEQ. CDR3 protein: CASSPLLIQNSYEQYF. The CDR3 nucleotides read TGTGCCAGCAGCCCATTACTTATACAGAACTCCTACGAGCAGTACTTC.

V is TRBV15 and J is TRBJ1-4; TRBD1 agrees at 7 bases. Germline trimming cut 3 bases from V and 1 base from J; bases unmatched to any gene: 5. There are 16 residues in the CDR3. Germline V gene sequence: CDR1 LNHNV, CDR2 YYDKDF (reference sequence). CDR3 sequence reads: CATSRGQGGTNEKLFF. In DNA, the CDR3 is TGTGCCACCAGCAGGGGCCAGGGGGGAACTAATGAAAAACTGTTTTTT.

The rearrangement joins TRBV6-1 to TRBJ2-1, with a possible D match to TRBD1 (6 bases). Germline loops: CDR1 MNHNS, CDR2 SASEGT. The CDR3 has 16 residues. Trimming took off 2 bases at V and 3 bases at J, with 14 bases between the two ends. This CDR3 is CASSESRGFNYNEQFF. For the CDR3, the DNA is TGTGCCAGCAGTGAATCCAGGGGTTTCAACTACAATGAGCAGTTCTTC.

The genes are TRBV6-1 and TRBJ2-3; 7 bases fit TRBD2. There are 16 residues in the CDR3. CDR1 and CDR2 from the germline V gene are MNHNS and SASEGT. V lost 2 bases and J lost 3; bases outside the gene matches: 8. The CDR3 nucleotides are TGTGCCAGCAGTGAAATCGGCGGGAGATTAACAGATACGCAGTATTTT. Its protein product is CASSEIGGRLTDTQYF.

The CDR3 is CASSETAASETQYF. The CDR3 coding sequence is TGTGCCAGCAGCGAGACTGCAGCCTCAGAGACCCAGTACTTC. The V and J genes are TRBV9 and TRBJ2-5; D uncertain. CDR1 and CDR2 from the germline V gene are SGDLS and YYNGEE. This CDR3 is built from 14 residues. V was trimmed by 3 bases and J by 4 bases, leaving 13 bases between them. The full variable domain, rest sourced from reference TRBV9 and TRBJ2-5, is DSGVTQTPKHLITATGQRVTLRCSPRSGDLSVYWYQQSLDQGLQFLIQYYNGEERAKGNILERFSAQQFPDLHSELNLSSLELGDSALYFCASSETAASETQYFGPGTRLLVL.